This T cell receptor beta chain was sequenced in a study of blood T cell repertoires in COVID-19 (dated by TCRdb to 2018 to 2021). Notes on the research overall: Samples from collaborators originated in the United States, Italy and Spain and spanned both the acute and convalescent phases of COVID-19. The material from the prospective study consisted of cDNA or gDNA derived from T cells, B-cell-depleted T cells, or PBMCs. The dataset comprised deeply sampled blood TCRbeta repertoires from subjects exposed to, actively infected with, or recovered from COVID-19. The repertoires were released in a freely available public database meant as a resource for research on the immune response to SARS-CoV-2. Samples were obtained from the ongoing ImmuneRACE study (first 160 participants) and from 1,200 or so subjects provided by 6 global collaborators. Sample metadata almost always included a de-identified subject ID, COVID-19 status, age in years and sex. Where HLA class I and class II types were available, the types were taken from metadata supplied by the sample provider, not from assay-based typing.

What the work shows at the level of the full study, not this receptor alone: Clinical and demographic metadata were provided uncurated, with the amount varying by source and participant.

As concerns this clone: This clone's antigen is unknown. Base qualities were left out, and no much larger clone turns up one base away.

TCRbeta CDR3 regions were amplified from genomic DNA using the immunoSEQ Assay, a bias-controlled multiplex PCR. The study's processing was this. Within the assay, amplification of reference gene primers was used to estimate how many nucleated cells each sample contained. Sequence reads were collapsed and filtered to measure the absolute abundance of every unique TCRbeta CDR3 rearrangement. Productive Simpson clonality was computed per sample as the square root of Simpson's diversity index over productive rearrangements. TCRdb took over this immuneACCESS table, retaining in-frame rearrangements with V and J assigned. Such tables are incomplete; in checked studies, under half of the missing clones stem from an unresolved V gene, and the remainder is unexplained. From that table come the V and J calls and clone size; the DNA was used to work out D and trimming. The sample table records hundreds of thousands of clones; roughly nine tenths of these occur just once. The ten largest clones represent 2% to 3% of the sample.

Participants in the prospective study were enrolled through a virtual design, were aged roughly 18 to 100 years, and lived in approximately 24 United States geographic areas. In the prospective study, cohorts were assigned on the basis of participant-reported clinical history obtained from a screening survey and a study questionnaire. Recovered participants in ImmuneRACE Cohort 3 were defined as having two consecutive negative NP/OP PCR tests, clearance from a healthcare professional, or resolution of symptoms. Each participant in the prospective study had whole blood, serum and a nasopharyngeal or oropharyngeal swab collected by mobile phlebotomists. Prospective study participants could optionally give additional blood draws and questionnaires over an approximately two-month period. Blood samples from the prospective study were shipped frozen or at room temperature prior to DNA extraction. Trimming costs V 1 base and J 0 bases, and their ends lie 12 bases apart. From its cysteine to its phenylalanine, the CDR3 spans 16 amino acids. Only the CDR3 region is kept as DNA, spanning 48 bases read in frame from base 1. The germline V gene specifies MNHEY as CDR1 and SVGAGI as CDR2.

This TCR was sampled from a woman younger than 35 who had recovered from COVID-19. The specimen sequenced was PBMCs or T cells enriched from blood (not recorded which). The receptor chain draws on TRBV6-5 and TRBJ1-1; a tentative D call is TRBD1 (6 bases match). CDR3 reads: CASSYLFGGMNTEAFF. The DNA reads TGTGCCAGCAGTTACTTATTTGGGGGCATGAACACTGAAGCTTTCTTT.